These T cell receptor beta chains were read from a single sample in a study of graft-versus-host responses after intestinal transplantation. TCRdb keeps only in-frame clones here, not all; method: immunoSEQ multiplex PCR. The sample yields roughly 100,000 clones, more than 85% seen once. These receptors lack a known antigen. Sequenced here: unstimulated CD4+ T cells sorted from spleen or lymph node cells, sampled before intestinal transplant. The receptors originated from a human donor who received an intestinal transplant. The CDR3 runs from the conserved cysteine through the conserved F or W. D genes are given only for firm matches. A row's size may be missing; if present it is once, few, many or a size class.

d_call: .; j_call: TRBJ2-2; clone_size: .; cdr3_length: 14; v_call: TRBV4-2; cdr3_aa: CASSPDRNTGELFF; cdr3_nt: TGTGCCAGCAGCCCGGACAGAAACACCGGGGAGCTGTTTTTT
d_call: .; j_call: TRBJ1-2; clone_size: .; cdr3_length: 14; v_call: TRBV28; cdr3_aa: CASSLWGGRLGYTF; cdr3_nt: TGTGCCAGCAGTTTATGGGGGGGGCGCCTTGGCTACACCTTC
d_call: TRBD1; j_call: TRBJ1-2; clone_size: .; cdr3_length: 15; v_call: TRBV19; cdr3_aa: CASSIGDRGNYGYTF; cdr3_nt: TGTGCCAGTAGTATAGGGGACAGGGGTAACTATGGCTACACCTTC
d_call: TRBD2; j_call: TRBJ2-5; clone_size: .; cdr3_length: 18; v_call: TRBV27; cdr3_aa: CASSQLSGGADWLKTQYF; cdr3_nt: TGTGCCAGCAGTCAATTAAGCGGGGGGGCCGATTGGTTAAAGACCCAGTACTTC
d_call: .; j_call: TRBJ2-7; clone_size: .; cdr3_length: 11; v_call: TRBV5-6; cdr3_aa: CASSLYHEQYF; cdr3_nt: TGTGCCAGCAGCTTGTACCACGAGCAGTACTTC
d_call: TRBD2; j_call: TRBJ2-5; clone_size: .; cdr3_length: 14; v_call: TRBV5-1; cdr3_aa: CASSQLAGQETQYF; cdr3_nt: TGCGCCAGCAGCCAACTAGCGGGCCAAGAGACCCAGTACTTC
d_call: .; j_call: TRBJ2-5; clone_size: .; cdr3_length: 14; v_call: TRBV4-2; cdr3_aa: CASSGRTVKEAQYF; cdr3_nt: TGTGCCAGCAGCGGAAGGACTGTTAAAGAGGCCCAGTACTTC
d_call: .; j_call: TRBJ2-7; clone_size: .; cdr3_length: 15; v_call: TRBV5-6; cdr3_aa: CASSFGPTLSYEQYF; cdr3_nt: TGTGCCAGCAGCTTTGGCCCAACCCTTTCCTACGAGCAGTACTTC
d_call: TRBD2; j_call: TRBJ2-3; clone_size: .; cdr3_length: 18; v_call: TRBV4-2; cdr3_aa: CASSPELAGDLSTDTQYF; cdr3_nt: TGTGCCAGCAGCCCCGAACTAGCGGGGGACCTTAGCACAGATACGCAGTATTTT
d_call: .; j_call: TRBJ1-2; clone_size: .; cdr3_length: 14; v_call: TRBV6-5; cdr3_aa: CASSYRRGSIGYTF; cdr3_nt: TGTGCCAGCAGTTATCGCCGAGGTTCTATTGGCTACACCTTC
d_call: .; j_call: TRBJ2-7; clone_size: .; cdr3_length: 11; v_call: TRBV5-4; cdr3_aa: CASSAGTQQYF; cdr3_nt: TGTGCCAGCAGCGCTGGGACTCAGCAGTACTTC
d_call: TRBD1; j_call: TRBJ2-7; clone_size: .; cdr3_length: 14; v_call: TRBV19; cdr3_aa: CASRSGTGGGEQYF; cdr3_nt: TGTGCCAGTAGGTCGGGGACAGGGGGCGGCGAGCAGTACTTC
d_call: .; j_call: TRBJ1-6; clone_size: few; cdr3_length: 14; v_call: TRBV6-5; cdr3_aa: CASRRDLYNSPLHF; cdr3_nt: TGTGCCAGCAGGAGGGACCTCTATAATTCACCCCTCCACTTT
d_call: .; j_call: TRBJ2-1; clone_size: .; cdr3_length: 14; v_call: TRBV30; cdr3_aa: CAWTLAGPYTEQFF; cdr3_nt: TGTGCCTGGACCTTGGCGGGGCCCTACACTGAGCAGTTCTTC
d_call: TRBD2; j_call: TRBJ2-1; clone_size: once; cdr3_length: 17; v_call: TRBV14; cdr3_aa: CASSQRRGLAGYNEQFF; cdr3_nt: TGTGCCAGCAGCCAACGCAGGGGACTAGCGGGGTACAATGAGCAGTTCTTC
d_call: .; j_call: TRBJ1-6; clone_size: once; cdr3_length: 13; v_call: TRBV9; cdr3_aa: CASSVGTVEPLHF; cdr3_nt: TGTGCCAGCAGCGTAGGGACAGTCGAACCCCTCCACTTT
d_call: .; j_call: TRBJ2-7; clone_size: .; cdr3_length: 16; v_call: TRBV7-9; cdr3_aa: CASSNIGGGSSYEQYF; cdr3_nt: TGTGCCAGCAGCAACATAGGAGGGGGTTCGTCCTACGAGCAGTACTTC
d_call: TRBD1; j_call: TRBJ2-4; clone_size: .; cdr3_length: 16; v_call: TRBV23-1; cdr3_aa: CASSQVDRADKNIQYF; cdr3_nt: TGCGCCAGCAGTCAGGTCGACAGGGCCGACAAAAACATTCAGTACTTC
d_call: .; j_call: TRBJ2-7; clone_size: .; cdr3_length: 12; v_call: TRBV6-5; cdr3_aa: CATQGNSYEQYF; cdr3_nt: TGTGCCACACAGGGTAACTCCTACGAGCAGTACTTC
d_call: .; j_call: TRBJ2-2; clone_size: .; cdr3_length: 18; v_call: TRBV9; cdr3_aa: CASSAQSFLVGGTGELFF; cdr3_nt: TGTGCCAGCAGCGCCCAATCTTTCCTCGTGGGGGGCACCGGGGAGCTGTTTTTT
d_call: .; j_call: TRBJ1-2; clone_size: .; cdr3_length: 14; v_call: TRBV19; cdr3_aa: CASNSRAQIYGYTF; cdr3_nt: TGTGCCAGTAATTCCAGGGCCCAAATCTATGGCTACACCTTC
d_call: TRBD1; j_call: TRBJ2-7; clone_size: .; cdr3_length: 14; v_call: TRBV7-2; cdr3_aa: CASSLGSGGYEQYF; cdr3_nt: TGTGCCAGCAGCTTAGGTTCAGGGGGCTACGAGCAGTACTTC
d_call: .; j_call: TRBJ2-3; clone_size: .; cdr3_length: 11; v_call: TRBV29-1; cdr3_aa: CSVGVLDTQYF; cdr3_nt: TGCAGCGTTGGAGTCCTAGATACGCAGTATTTT
d_call: .; j_call: TRBJ1-4; clone_size: once; cdr3_length: 11; v_call: TRBV20-1; cdr3_aa: CSAKTDEKLFF; cdr3_nt: TGCAGTGCAAAAACCGATGAAAAACTGTTTTTT
d_call: TRBD2; j_call: TRBJ2-3; clone_size: .; cdr3_length: 14; v_call: TRBV2; cdr3_aa: CASSPSGSTDTQYF; cdr3_nt: TGTGCCAGCAGCCCTAGCGGGAGCACAGATACGCAGTATTTT
d_call: .; j_call: TRBJ1-2; clone_size: few; cdr3_length: 14; v_call: TRBV5-1; cdr3_aa: CASSLDAGVIGYTF; cdr3_nt: TGCGCCAGCAGCTTGGATGCAGGGGTTATAGGCTACACCTTC
d_call: .; j_call: TRBJ2-3; clone_size: .; cdr3_length: 13; v_call: TRBV11-2; cdr3_aa: CASSLRATDTQYF; cdr3_nt: TGTGCCAGCAGCTTACGGGCAACAGATACGCAGTATTTT
d_call: .; j_call: TRBJ1-2; clone_size: .; cdr3_length: 14; v_call: TRBV11-2; cdr3_aa: CASSLVRASNGYTF; cdr3_nt: TGTGCCAGCAGCTTAGTACGCGCCTCTAATGGCTACACCTTC
d_call: .; j_call: TRBJ1-1; clone_size: .; cdr3_length: 15; v_call: TRBV6-5; cdr3_aa: CASRSFGALNTEAFF; cdr3_nt: TGTGCCAGCAGGTCCTTCGGGGCCCTTAACACTGAAGCTTTCTTT
d_call: TRBD1; j_call: TRBJ1-2; clone_size: .; cdr3_length: 13; v_call: TRBV5-1; cdr3_aa: CASSSGQGAGYTF; cdr3_nt: TGCGCCAGCAGTTCCGGACAGGGGGCTGGCTACACCTTC
d_call: TRBD2; j_call: TRBJ2-3; clone_size: .; cdr3_length: 16; v_call: TRBV27; cdr3_aa: CASSQRTSGGLDTQYF; cdr3_nt: TGTGCCAGCAGTCAACGGACTAGCGGGGGGTTAGATACGCAGTATTTT
d_call: .; j_call: TRBJ2-7; clone_size: once; cdr3_length: 14; v_call: TRBV6-6; cdr3_aa: CASRRVGSTYEQYF; cdr3_nt: TGTGCCAGCCGACGTGTTGGTTCCACCTACGAGCAGTACTTC
d_call: .; j_call: TRBJ1-5; clone_size: .; cdr3_length: 15; v_call: TRBV7-6; cdr3_aa: CASSLDVGWDQPQHF; cdr3_nt: TGTGCCAGCAGCTTAGACGTCGGATGGGATCAGCCCCAGCATTTT
d_call: .; j_call: TRBJ1-1; clone_size: .; cdr3_length: 12; v_call: TRBV10-3; cdr3_aa: CAIRSRDTEAFF; cdr3_nt: TGTGCCATCAGGAGCAGGGACACTGAAGCTTTCTTT
d_call: .; j_call: TRBJ2-2; clone_size: .; cdr3_length: 13; v_call: TRBV7-6; cdr3_aa: CASSLAEVGELFF; cdr3_nt: TGTGCCAGCAGCTTAGCGGAGGTCGGGGAGCTGTTTTTT
d_call: .; j_call: TRBJ1-3; clone_size: few; cdr3_length: 16; v_call: TRBV13; cdr3_aa: CASSLIGGFSGNTIYF; cdr3_nt: TGTGCCAGCAGCTTAATCGGAGGCTTCTCTGGAAACACCATATATTTT
d_call: TRBD1; j_call: TRBJ1-4; clone_size: .; cdr3_length: 15; v_call: TRBV6-6; cdr3_aa: CASRDRQGQNEKLFF; cdr3_nt: TGTGCCAGCAGGGACAGACAGGGGCAAAATGAAAAACTGTTTTTT